This TCR beta chain was identified during a study of shared clonotypes between healthy human individuals. The table came from immunoSEQ multiplex PCR; TCRdb's copy has only in-frame clones and leaves some out. The table includes 2.3 million or so clones, more than 80% detected once. Per the germline V gene, CDR1 is MNHEY and CDR2 is SVGAGI. Deletions cut 0 bases from V and 6 bases from J, with 14 bases between. This CDR3 region has 15 residues. Recent vaccinations or acute infections were absent in the healthy HIV-negative adult donors. This clonotype was sampled from a man aged 18 to 29 in good health. Some clones in this sample may be carry-over from other donors' samples. The material sequenced was naive CD4+ T cells from PBMCs. Subset in this sample: CD45RA+ positively selected. The chain employs TRBV6-5 and TRBJ1-2; weak D call: TRBD1 (5 bases). CDR3 in DNA: TGTGCCAGCAGTTACTCCGGGGGAGGGGTAAATGGCTACACCTTC. It is translated as CASSYSGGGVNGYTF.